One and the same sample provided the 22 T cell receptor beta chains below, sequenced in a study of shared clonotypes between healthy human individuals. Clones were read by immunoSEQ multiplex PCR, and TCRdb kept only the in-frame ones, dropping some. The sample has about 1.1 million clones; 60% to 80% are singletons. Input material: memory CD4+ T cells from PBMCs. Subset described: CD45RA-negative fraction. The receptors come from a man in his late teens or twenties in good health. Some clones in this sample may be carry-over from other donors' samples.

The V call is TRBV30, the J call TRBJ1-3; D is unresolved. The CDR3 is made up of 14 amino acids. Looked up from germline, CDR1 is GTSNPN and CDR2 is SVGIG (reference sequence). Trimming stripped 2 bases from V and 0 bases from J, with 8 bases between. Written as DNA, the CDR3 is TGTGCCTGGAGTTGGCTCTTCTCTGGAAACACCATATATTTT. Translated: CAWSWLFSGNTIYF.

CDR3 loop: CASSTTGQFSTDTQYF. In DNA, the CDR3 is TGTGCCAGTAGTACAACCGGACAGTTTAGCACAGATACGCAGTATTTT. V usage is TRBV19 and J usage is TRBJ2-3; TRBD1 is a possible D gene (6 bases). The CDR3 has 16 amino acids. The germline CDR1 and CDR2 sequences are LNHDA and SQIVND (reference sequence). V lost 4 bases and J 0 bases, leaving 14 bases between the germline ends.

This rearrangement joins TRBV7-9 to TRBJ2-2; D is uncertain. Germline V CDR1 and CDR2: SEHNR, FQNEAQ (reference sequence). The CDR3 totals 14 residues. Trimming removed 3 bases from V and 0 bases from J, with 5 bases in between. In DNA form, the CDR3 reads TGTGCCAGCAGCTTCCCCGCGAACACCGGGGAGCTGTTTTTT. It encodes CASSFPANTGELFF.

J is TRBJ2-2 and V is TRBV2; 11 nucleotides agree with TRBD2. Germline V gives CDR1 SNHLY, CDR2 FYNNEI. Losses at the gene ends were 6 bases for V and 7 bases for J; bases not matched to a gene: 10. The CDR3 consists of 16 residues. CDR3 sequence: CASRVAGGPYGGELFF. The CDR3 nucleotides are TGTGCCAGCAGGGTAGCGGGAGGGCCGTATGGCGGGGAGCTGTTTTTT.

This clone was seen more than once but under ten times. Different DNA sequences within this sample yield the same CDR3. The rearrangement links TRBV5-1 to TRBJ2-4; tentative D call: TRBD1 (6 bases). Germline V gene lookup returns CDR1 SGHRS and CDR2 YFSETQ. The germline V and J ends were trimmed by 0 bases and 7 bases, with 11 bases remaining between them. The CDR3 sequence is 14 residues long. The CDR3, as DNA: TGCGCCAGCAGCTTGGGGCAGGGGTGGAACATTCAGTACTTC. It yields the protein CASSLGQGWNIQYF.

The gene calls are TRBV28 and TRBJ2-2, with D tentatively TRBD2 (6 bases). Trimming removed 7 bases at V and 1 base at J, with 22 bases between. The CDR3 contains 18 residues. Germline V CDR1 and CDR2: MDHEN, SYDVKM. In DNA form, the CDR3 reads TGTGCCAGCATCGGGGGTGGATCAAGCGTGGTGAACACCGGGGAGCTGTTTTTT. The encoded protein is CASIGGGSSVVNTGELFF.

The sample holds one count of this clone. The J gene is TRBJ1-1, the V gene TRBV5-1; the D gene is possibly TRBD1 (5 bases). The V gene lost 3 bases and the J gene lost 3 bases, with 12 bases spanning the gap. Germline V gene data show CDR1 as SGHRS and CDR2 as YFSETQ. The CDR3 has 14 residues. This CDR3 reads CASSWGTADTEAFF. CDR3 DNA sequence: TGCGCCAGCAGCTGGGGGACGGCCGACACTGAAGCTTTCTTT. Drawing the rest from reference TRBV5-1 and TRBJ1-1, the complete variable domain is KAGVTQTPRYLIKTRGQQVTLSCSPISGHRSVSWYQQTPGQGLQFLFEYFSETQRNKGNFPGRFSGRQFSNSRSEMNVSTLELGDSALYLCASSWGTADTEAFFGQGTRLTVV.

This sequence joins TRBV5-1 and TRBJ2-1; perhaps D is TRBD1 or TRBD2 (5 bases each). Looked up from germline, CDR1 is SGHRS and CDR2 is YFSETQ. This CDR3 spans 16 amino acids. The germline V and J ends were trimmed by 2 bases and 3 bases, with 15 bases remaining between them. The CDR3 spells CASSFLGDTSYNEQFF. CDR3 nucleotides: TGCGCCAGCAGCTTTTTGGGGGATACGAGCTACAATGAGCAGTTCTTC.

The CDR3 DNA sequence: TGTGCCAGCGGGCTTTTTCAGGCTAATGAAAAACTGTTTTTT. It yields the protein CASGLFQANEKLFF. The chain has TRBV6-1 and TRBJ1-4; D is unclear. Germline CDR1 MNHNS, CDR2 SASEGT. Deletions cut 8 bases from V and 3 bases from J, with 13 bases between. The CDR3 is 14 residues long.

The CDR3 region is CASTTGDNNYGYTF. CDR3 sequence (DNA): TGTGCCAGCACCACAGGGGATAACAACTATGGCTACACCTTC. V is TRBV28 and J is TRBJ1-2; 7 bases line up with TRBD1. Germline CDR1 reads MDHEN; CDR2 reads SYDVKM. The CDR3 loop spans 14 amino acids. The V gene end was trimmed by 7 bases and the J gene end by 2 bases; junction bases not matched to a gene: 7.

The V and J genes are TRBV7-2 and TRBJ2-5, with D maybe TRBD2 (6 bases). The V end was cut by 1 base, the J end by 5 bases, with 17 bases between. Germline loops: CDR1 SGHTA, CDR2 FQGNSA. CDR3 length: 16 amino acids. The CDR3 DNA sequence: TGTGCCAGCAGCTTAGTTGCTAGCGATCGGAGCGAGACCCAGTACTTC. This codes for CASSLVASDRSETQYF.

The chain employs TRBV9 and TRBJ2-1; D unresolved. The CDR3 is made up of 15 amino acids. CDR1 and CDR2 (germline): SGDLS, YYNGEE. Trimming removed 3 bases at V and 0 bases at J, with 10 bases between. The CDR3 loop is CASSEGRSSYNEQFF. CDR3 DNA: TGTGCCAGCAGCGAGGGCCGGAGCTCCTACAATGAGCAGTTCTTC.

V and J are TRBV5-1 and TRBJ2-1; 8 nucleotides line up with TRBD1. V gave up 3 bases and J gave up 2 bases; unmatched junction bases: 1. The CDR3 is made up of 14 amino acids. The germline V gene has CDR1 SGHRS and CDR2 YFSETQ. CDR3 region: CASSSQGAYNEQFF. Here the CDR3 DNA reads TGCGCCAGCAGCTCACAGGGGGCCTACAATGAGCAGTTCTTC.

This chain joins TRBV27 and TRBJ1-1; D not certain. Germline V lookup: CDR1 MNHEY, CDR2 SMNVEV (reference sequence). Trimming shortened V by 4 bases and J by 1 base, and 7 bases separated the two germline ends. This CDR3 is built from 13 residues. The chain's CDR3 is CASSYSGNTEAFF. Written as DNA, the CDR3 is TGTGCCAGCAGTTATTCAGGGAACACTGAAGCTTTCTTT.

The rearrangement joins TRBV5-1 to TRBJ1-2, with TRBD1 as a possible D gene (6 bases). V lost 2 bases to trimming and J lost 0 bases, with 11 bases between them. This CDR3 has 15 residues. Germline loops: CDR1 SGHRS, CDR2 YFSETQ. In nucleotides, the CDR3 is TGCGCCAGCAGCTTAGACAGGCCCGCTAACTATGGCTACACCTTC. This sequence encodes CASSLDRPANYGYTF.

The table lists this clone with a few counts. The rearrangement joins TRBV6-5 to TRBJ1-2; a possible D gene is TRBD1 (5 bases). The germline V gene has CDR1 MNHEY and CDR2 SVGAGI. V was pared by 2 bases and J by 2 bases, with 6 bases between. The CDR3 totals 13 residues. The CDR3 DNA is TGTGCCAGCAGTTACAAGGGGAACTATGGCTACACCTTC. This sequence encodes CASSYKGNYGYTF.

The chain uses TRBV4-3 and TRBJ2-1; 11 bases map to TRBD2. Trimming took 3 bases from V and 4 from J; bases not matched to a gene: 5. The germline V gene has CDR1 LGHNA and CDR2 YSLEER. The CDR3 is made up of 16 amino acids. Written as DNA, the CDR3 is TGCGCCAGCAGCCAGTACGGACTAGCGGGTTACAATGAGCAGTTCTTC. Translation gives CASSQYGLAGYNEQFF.

The rearrangement uses TRBV25-1 and TRBJ2-1; 9 positions match TRBD1. The CDR3 loop spans 15 amino acids. The germline V gene encodes CDR1 MGHDK and CDR2 SYGVNS. Germline trimming cut 6 bases from V and 7 bases from J; bases unmatched to any gene: 10. DNA of the CDR3: TGTGCCAGCAGATCCGGGACAGGGATCAGTAATGAGCAGTTCTTC. Amino acid sequence: CASRSGTGISNEQFF.

V usage is TRBV9 and J usage is TRBJ2-1, with a tentative D call TRBD2 (6 bases). This CDR3 contains 18 residues. V was pared by 4 bases and J by 4 bases, with 24 bases between. The germline CDR1 and CDR2 sequences are SGDLS and YYNGEE. This CDR3 is CASSSGRTSWLQYNEQFF. CDR3 nucleotide sequence: TGTGCCAGCAGCTCTGGTCGTACTAGCTGGCTGCAATACAATGAGCAGTTCTTC. The whole variable domain, filled in from reference TRBV9 and TRBJ2-1, reads DSGVTQTPKHLITATGQRVTLRCSPRSGDLSVYWYQQSLDQGLQFLIQYYNGEERAKGNILERFSAQQFPDLHSELNLSSLELGDSALYFCASSSGRTSWLQYNEQFFGPGTRLTVL.

Details on this clone: Relative to the germline gene, one junction end is altered; a read error may explain this. The gene calls are TRBV5-1 and TRBJ1-5; D call uncertain. In germline, CDR1 is SGHRS, CDR2 YFSETQ. The CDR3 covers 13 residues. In nucleotides, the CDR3 is TGCGCCAGCAGCTTGGCCGTAGGCGACCCCCTTCTTTTT. It encodes CASSLAVGDPLLF.

In DNA form, the CDR3 reads TGTGCCAGCTCGCCAACCGGGACGACGGGTGGCTACACCTTC. It translates to CASSPTGTTGGYTF. The rearrangement uses TRBV18 and TRBJ1-2, with a weak D call TRBD1 (5 bases). Germline V gene lookup returns CDR1 KGHSH and CDR2 LQKENI. V lost 6 bases and J 7 bases, leaving 18 bases between the germline ends. This CDR3 is built from 14 residues.

The CDR3 DNA reads TGTGCCAGCAGCCAAAGGTCGGGCTCCTACGAGCAGTACTTC. Residues: CASSQRSGSYEQYF. The V call is TRBV7-2, the J call TRBJ2-7; D uncertain. The CDR3 loop spans 14 amino acids. The germline V gene encodes CDR1 SGHTA and CDR2 FQGNSA. V lost 5 bases and J 0 bases, leaving 11 bases between the germline ends.